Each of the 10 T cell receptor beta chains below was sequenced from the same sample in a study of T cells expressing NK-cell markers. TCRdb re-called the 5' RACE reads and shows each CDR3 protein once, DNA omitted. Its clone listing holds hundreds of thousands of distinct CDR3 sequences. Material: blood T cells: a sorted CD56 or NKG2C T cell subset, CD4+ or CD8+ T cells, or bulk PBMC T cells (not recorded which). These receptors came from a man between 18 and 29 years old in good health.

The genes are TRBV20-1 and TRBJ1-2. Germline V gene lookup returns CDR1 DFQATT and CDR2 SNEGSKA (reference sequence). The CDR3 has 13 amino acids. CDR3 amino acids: CSASGGGDRGYTF.

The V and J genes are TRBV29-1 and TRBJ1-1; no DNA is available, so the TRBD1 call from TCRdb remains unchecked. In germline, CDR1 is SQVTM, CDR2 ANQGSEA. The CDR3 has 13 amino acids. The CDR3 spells CSVRGLMNTEAFF.

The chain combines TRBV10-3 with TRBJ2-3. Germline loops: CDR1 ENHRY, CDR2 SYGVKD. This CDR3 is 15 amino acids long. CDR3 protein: CAISGISSSTDTQYF.

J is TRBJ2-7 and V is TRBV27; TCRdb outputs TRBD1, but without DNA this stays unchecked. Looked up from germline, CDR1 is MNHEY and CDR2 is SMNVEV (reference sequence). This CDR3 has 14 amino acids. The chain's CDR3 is CASSQWDSSYEQYF.

The chain's CDR3 is CASSVDAGGFYEQYF. The chain carries TRBV9 and TRBJ2-7; TCRdb's D gene call, TRBD2, goes unchecked for lack of DNA. Germline assignment: CDR1 SGDLS and CDR2 YYNGEE. The CDR3 is 15 residues long.

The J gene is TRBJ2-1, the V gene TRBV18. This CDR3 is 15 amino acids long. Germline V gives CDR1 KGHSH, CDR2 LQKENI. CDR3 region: CASSLGSESYNEQFF. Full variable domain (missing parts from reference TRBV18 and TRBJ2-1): NAGVMQNPRHLVRRRGQEARLRCSPMKGHSHVYWYRQLPEEGLKFMVYLQKENIIDESGMPKERFSAEFPKEGPSILRIQQVVRGDSAAYFCASSLGSESYNEQFFGPGTRLTVL.

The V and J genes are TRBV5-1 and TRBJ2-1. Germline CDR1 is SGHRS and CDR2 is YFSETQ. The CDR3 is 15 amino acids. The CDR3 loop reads CASSRSRIPAEEQFF.

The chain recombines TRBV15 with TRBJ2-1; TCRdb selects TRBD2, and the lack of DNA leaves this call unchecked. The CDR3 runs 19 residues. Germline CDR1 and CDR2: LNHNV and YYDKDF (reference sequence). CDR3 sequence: CATSRDRGMASGSGTEQFF.

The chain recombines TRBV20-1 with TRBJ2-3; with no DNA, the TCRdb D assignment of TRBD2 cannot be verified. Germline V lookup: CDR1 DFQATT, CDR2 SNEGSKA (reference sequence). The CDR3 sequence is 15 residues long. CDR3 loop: CSASGRGGRLDTQYF.

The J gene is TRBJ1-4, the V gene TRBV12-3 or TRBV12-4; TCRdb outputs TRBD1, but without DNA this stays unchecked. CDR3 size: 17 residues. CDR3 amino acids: CASSLMGTGVANEKLFF.